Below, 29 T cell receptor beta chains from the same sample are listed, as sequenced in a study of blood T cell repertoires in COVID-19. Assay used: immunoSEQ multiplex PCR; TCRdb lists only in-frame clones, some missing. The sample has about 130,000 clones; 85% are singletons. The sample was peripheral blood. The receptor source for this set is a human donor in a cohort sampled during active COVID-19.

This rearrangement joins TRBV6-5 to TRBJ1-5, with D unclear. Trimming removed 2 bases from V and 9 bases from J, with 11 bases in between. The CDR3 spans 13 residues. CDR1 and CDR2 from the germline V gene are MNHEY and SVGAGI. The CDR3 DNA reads TGTGCCAGCAGTTACGGCAGTAGCCTGCCCCAGCATTTT. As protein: CASSYGSSLPQHF.

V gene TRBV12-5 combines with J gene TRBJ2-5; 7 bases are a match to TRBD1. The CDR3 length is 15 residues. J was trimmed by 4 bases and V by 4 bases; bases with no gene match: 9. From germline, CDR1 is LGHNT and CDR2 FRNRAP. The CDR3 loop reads CASGSRTGGGETQYF. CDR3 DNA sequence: TGTGCTAGTGGTTCAAGGACAGGAGGAGGAGAGACCCAGTACTTC.

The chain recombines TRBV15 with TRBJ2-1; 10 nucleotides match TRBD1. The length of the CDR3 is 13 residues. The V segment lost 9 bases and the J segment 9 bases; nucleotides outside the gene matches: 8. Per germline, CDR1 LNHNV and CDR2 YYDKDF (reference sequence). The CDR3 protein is CATRHGTGVEQFF. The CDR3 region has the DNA TGTGCCACGAGACACGGGACAGGGGTTGAGCAGTTCTTC. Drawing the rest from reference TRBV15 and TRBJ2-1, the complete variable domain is DAMVIQNPRYQVTQFGKPVTLSCSQTLNHNVMYWYQQKSSQAPKLLFHYYDKDFNNEADTPDNFQSRRPNTSFCFLDIRSPGLGDTAMYLCATRHGTGVEQFFGPGTRLTVL.

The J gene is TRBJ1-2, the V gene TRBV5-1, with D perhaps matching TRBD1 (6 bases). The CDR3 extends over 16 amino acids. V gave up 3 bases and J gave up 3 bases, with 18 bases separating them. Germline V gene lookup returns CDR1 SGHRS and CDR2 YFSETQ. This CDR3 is CASSWEMGHPDYGYTF. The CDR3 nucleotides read TGCGCCAGCAGCTGGGAAATGGGACATCCCGACTATGGCTACACCTTC.

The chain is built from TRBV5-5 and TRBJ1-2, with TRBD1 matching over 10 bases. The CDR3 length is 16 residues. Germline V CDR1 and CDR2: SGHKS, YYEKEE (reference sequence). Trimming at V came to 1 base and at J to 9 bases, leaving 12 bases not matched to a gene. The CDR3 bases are TGTGCCAGCAGCTTGAGGCCCGGGACAGGGGTTGAGAGCTACACCTTC. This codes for CASSLRPGTGVESYTF.

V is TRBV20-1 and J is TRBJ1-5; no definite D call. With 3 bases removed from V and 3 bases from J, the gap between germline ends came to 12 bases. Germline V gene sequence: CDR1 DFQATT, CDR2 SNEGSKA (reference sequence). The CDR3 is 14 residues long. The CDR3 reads CSASLRGVNQPQHF. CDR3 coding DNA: TGCAGTGCTAGTTTACGGGGAGTCAATCAGCCCCAGCATTTT.

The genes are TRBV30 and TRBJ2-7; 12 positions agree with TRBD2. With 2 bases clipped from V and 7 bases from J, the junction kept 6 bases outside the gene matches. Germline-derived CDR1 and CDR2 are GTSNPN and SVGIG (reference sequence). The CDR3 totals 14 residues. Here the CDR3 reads CAWSRLAGGREQYF. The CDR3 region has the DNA TGTGCCTGGAGTCGCCTAGCGGGGGGGCGGGAGCAGTACTTC.

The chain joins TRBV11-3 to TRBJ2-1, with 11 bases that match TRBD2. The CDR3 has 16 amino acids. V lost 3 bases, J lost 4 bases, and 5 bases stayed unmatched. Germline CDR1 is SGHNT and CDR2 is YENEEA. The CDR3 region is CASSFPGTSGYNEQFF. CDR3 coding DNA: TGTGCCAGCAGCTTCCCTGGGACTAGCGGATACAATGAGCAGTTCTTC.

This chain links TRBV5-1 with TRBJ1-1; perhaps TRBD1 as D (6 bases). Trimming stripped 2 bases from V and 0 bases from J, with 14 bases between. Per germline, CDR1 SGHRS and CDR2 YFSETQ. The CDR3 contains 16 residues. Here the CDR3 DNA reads TGCGCCAGCAGCTTCCCAAAGACAGGATTGAACACTGAAGCTTTCTTT. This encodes CASSFPKTGLNTEAFF.

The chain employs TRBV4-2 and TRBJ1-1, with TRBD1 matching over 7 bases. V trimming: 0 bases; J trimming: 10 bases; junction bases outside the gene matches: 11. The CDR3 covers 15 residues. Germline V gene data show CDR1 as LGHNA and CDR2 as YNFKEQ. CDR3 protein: CASSQDLEEGAGAFF. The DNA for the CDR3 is TGTGCCAGCAGCCAAGATCTAGAGGAGGGGGCAGGAGCTTTCTTT.

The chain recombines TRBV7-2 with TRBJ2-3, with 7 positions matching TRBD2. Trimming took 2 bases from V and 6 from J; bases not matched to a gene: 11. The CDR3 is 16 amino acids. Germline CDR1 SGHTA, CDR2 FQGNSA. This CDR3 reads CASSLSPSGQADTQYF. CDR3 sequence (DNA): TGTGCCAGCAGCTTATCACCTAGCGGCCAGGCGGATACGCAGTATTTT.

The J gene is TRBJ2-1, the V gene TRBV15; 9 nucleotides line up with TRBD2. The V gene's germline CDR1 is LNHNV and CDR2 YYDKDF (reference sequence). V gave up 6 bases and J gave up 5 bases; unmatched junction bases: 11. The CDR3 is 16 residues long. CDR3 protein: CATRTLLAGENNEQFF. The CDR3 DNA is TGTGCCACCAGGACCTTACTAGCGGGCGAGAACAATGAGCAGTTCTTC.

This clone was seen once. CDR3 DNA sequence: TGTGCCACCAGTGATTTGGTAGTTAGCGGGAGACAGTTCTTC. This gives the protein CATSDLVVSGRQFF. V and J are TRBV24-1 and TRBJ2-1, with 9 bases identical to TRBD2. The CDR3 length is 14 residues. The germline V gene encodes CDR1 KGHDR and CDR2 SFDVKD. Germline trimming cut 0 bases from V and 13 bases from J; bases unmatched to any gene: 6.

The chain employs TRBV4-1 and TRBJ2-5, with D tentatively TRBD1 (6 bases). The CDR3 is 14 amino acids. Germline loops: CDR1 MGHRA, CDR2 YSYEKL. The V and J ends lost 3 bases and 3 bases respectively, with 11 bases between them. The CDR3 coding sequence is TGCGCCAGCAGCCACCCCCAGGGGAAAGAGACCCAGTACTTC. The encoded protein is CASSHPQGKETQYF.

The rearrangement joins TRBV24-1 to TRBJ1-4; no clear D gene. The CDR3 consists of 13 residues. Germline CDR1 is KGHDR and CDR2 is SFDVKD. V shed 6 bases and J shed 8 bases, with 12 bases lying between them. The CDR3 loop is CATSYRESEKLFF. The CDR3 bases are TGTGCCACCAGTTATAGGGAGTCAGAAAAACTGTTTTTT.

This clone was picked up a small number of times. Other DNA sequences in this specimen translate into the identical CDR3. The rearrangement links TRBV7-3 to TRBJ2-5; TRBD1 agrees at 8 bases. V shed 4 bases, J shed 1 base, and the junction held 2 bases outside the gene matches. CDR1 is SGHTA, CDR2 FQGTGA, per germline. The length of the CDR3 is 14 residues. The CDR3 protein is CASSSTGAQETQYF. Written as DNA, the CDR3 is TGTGCCAGCAGCTCGACAGGGGCCCAAGAGACCCAGTACTTC.

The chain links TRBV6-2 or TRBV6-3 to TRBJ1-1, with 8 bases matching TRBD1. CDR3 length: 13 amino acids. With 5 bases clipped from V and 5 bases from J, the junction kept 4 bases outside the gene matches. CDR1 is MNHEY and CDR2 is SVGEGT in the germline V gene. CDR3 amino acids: CASSPDRVTEAFF. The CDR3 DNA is TGTGCCAGCAGTCCGGACAGGGTAACTGAAGCTTTCTTT.

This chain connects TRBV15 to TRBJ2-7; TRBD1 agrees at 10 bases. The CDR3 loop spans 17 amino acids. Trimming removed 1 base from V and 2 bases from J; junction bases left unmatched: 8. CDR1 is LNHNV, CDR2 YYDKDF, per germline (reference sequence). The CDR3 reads CATSRGSDRGLPYEQYV. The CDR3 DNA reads TGTGCCACCAGCAGAGGGTCTGACAGGGGGCTCCCCTACGAGCAGTACGTC.

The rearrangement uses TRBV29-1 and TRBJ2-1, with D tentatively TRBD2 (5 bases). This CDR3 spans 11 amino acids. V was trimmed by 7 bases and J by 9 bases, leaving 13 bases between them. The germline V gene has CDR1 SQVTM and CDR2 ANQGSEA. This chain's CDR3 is CSGMTTPEQFF. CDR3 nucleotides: TGCAGCGGCATGACTACGCCTGAGCAGTTCTTC.

CDR3 in amino acids: CAWAGGAVEAFF. CDR3 sequence (DNA): TGTGCCTGGGCTGGGGGGGCAGTTGAAGCTTTCTTT. The chain recombines TRBV30 with TRBJ1-1; D possibly corresponds to TRBD1 (6 bases). The CDR3 totals 12 residues. The V end was cut by 5 bases, the J end by 7 bases, with 14 bases between. The germline V gene has CDR1 GTSNPN and CDR2 SVGIG (reference sequence).

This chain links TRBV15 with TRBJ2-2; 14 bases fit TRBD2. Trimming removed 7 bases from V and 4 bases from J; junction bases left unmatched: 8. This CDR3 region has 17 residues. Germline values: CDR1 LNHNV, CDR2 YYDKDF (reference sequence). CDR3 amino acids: CATKPGLAGEVTGELFF. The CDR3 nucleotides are TGTGCCACCAAACCGGGACTAGCGGGAGAGGTCACCGGGGAGCTGTTTTTT.

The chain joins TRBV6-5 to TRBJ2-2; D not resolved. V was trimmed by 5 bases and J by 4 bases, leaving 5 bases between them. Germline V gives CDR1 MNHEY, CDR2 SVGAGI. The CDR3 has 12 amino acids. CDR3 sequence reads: CASSKPTGELFF. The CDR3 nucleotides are TGTGCCAGCAGTAAGCCCACCGGGGAGCTGTTTTTT.

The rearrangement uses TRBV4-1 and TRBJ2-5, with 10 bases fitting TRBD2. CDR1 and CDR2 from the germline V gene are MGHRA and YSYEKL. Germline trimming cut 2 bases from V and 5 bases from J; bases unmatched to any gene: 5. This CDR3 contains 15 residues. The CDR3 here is CASSQLAGAGETQYF. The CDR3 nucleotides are TGCGCCAGCAGCCAACTAGCGGGGGCCGGGGAGACCCAGTACTTC.

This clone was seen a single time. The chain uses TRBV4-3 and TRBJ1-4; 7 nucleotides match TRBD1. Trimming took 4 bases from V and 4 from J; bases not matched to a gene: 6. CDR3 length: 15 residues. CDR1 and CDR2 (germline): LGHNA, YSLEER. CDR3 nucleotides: TGCGCCAGCAGCCTGATAGGACAGGTTAATGAAAAACTGTTTTTT. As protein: CASSLIGQVNEKLFF.

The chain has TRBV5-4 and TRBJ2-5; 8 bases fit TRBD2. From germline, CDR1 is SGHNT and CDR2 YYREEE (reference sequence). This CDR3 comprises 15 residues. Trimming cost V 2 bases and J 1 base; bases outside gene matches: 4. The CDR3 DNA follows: TGTGCCAGCAGCTTTACGGGGGGGCCCCAAGAGACCCAGTACTTC. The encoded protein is CASSFTGGPQETQYF.

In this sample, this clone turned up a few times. CDR3 DNA sequence: TGTGCCAGCACCCGAGGGACAGGGGACAGGCAGTACTTC. Residues: CASTRGTGDRQYF. The chain is built from TRBV7-9 and TRBJ2-7; 10 positions agree with TRBD1. CDR1 is SEHNR, CDR2 FQNEAQ, per germline (reference sequence). The V segment lost 7 bases and the J segment 9 bases; nucleotides outside the gene matches: 9. There are 13 residues in the CDR3.

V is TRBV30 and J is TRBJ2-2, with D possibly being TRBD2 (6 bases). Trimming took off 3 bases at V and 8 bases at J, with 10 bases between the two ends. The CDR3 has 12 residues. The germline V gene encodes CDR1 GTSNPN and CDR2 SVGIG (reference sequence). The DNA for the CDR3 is TGTGCCTGGAGCGCCGGACTAGGGGAGCTGTTTTTT. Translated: CAWSAGLGELFF.

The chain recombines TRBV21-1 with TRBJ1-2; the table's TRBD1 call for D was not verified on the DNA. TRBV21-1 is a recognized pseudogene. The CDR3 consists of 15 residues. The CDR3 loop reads CASSKGGDRKYGYTF. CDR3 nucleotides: TGTGCCAGCAGCAAAGGGGGGGACAGGAAGTATGGCTACACCTTC.

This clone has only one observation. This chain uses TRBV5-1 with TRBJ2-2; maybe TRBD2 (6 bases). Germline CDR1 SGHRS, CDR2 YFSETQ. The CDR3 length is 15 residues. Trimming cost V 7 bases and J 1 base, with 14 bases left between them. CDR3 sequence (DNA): TGCGCCAGCGCCCCGAGGAGGGTGAACACCGGGGAGCTGTTTTTT. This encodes CASAPRRVNTGELFF.